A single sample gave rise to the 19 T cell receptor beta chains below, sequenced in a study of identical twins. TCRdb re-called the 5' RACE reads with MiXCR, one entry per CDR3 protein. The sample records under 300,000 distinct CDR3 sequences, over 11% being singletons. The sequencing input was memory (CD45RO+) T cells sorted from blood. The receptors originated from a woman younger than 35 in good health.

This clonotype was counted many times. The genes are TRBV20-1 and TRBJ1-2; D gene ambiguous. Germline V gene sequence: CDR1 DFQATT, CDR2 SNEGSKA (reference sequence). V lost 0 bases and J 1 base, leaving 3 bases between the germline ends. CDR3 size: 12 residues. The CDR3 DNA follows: TGCAGTGCTAGAGACAATAACTATGGCTACACCTTC. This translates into CSARDNNYGYTF.

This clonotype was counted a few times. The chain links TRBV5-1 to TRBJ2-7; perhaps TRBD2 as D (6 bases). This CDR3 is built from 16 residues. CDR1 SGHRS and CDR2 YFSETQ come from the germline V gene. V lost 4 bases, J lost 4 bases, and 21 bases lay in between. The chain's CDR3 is CASSKGGMGERYEQYF. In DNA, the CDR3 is TGCGCCAGCAGCAAGGGAGGTATGGGCGAAAGGTACGAGCAGTACTTC.

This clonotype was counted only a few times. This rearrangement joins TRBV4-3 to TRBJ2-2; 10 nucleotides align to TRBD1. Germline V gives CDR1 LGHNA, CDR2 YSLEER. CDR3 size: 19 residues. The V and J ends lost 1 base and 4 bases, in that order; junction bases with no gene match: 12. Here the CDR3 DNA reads TGCGCCAGCAGCCAAGCAACACCGGGACAGGGGATGAGCACCGGGGAGCTGTTTTTT. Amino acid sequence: CASSQATPGQGMSTGELFF.

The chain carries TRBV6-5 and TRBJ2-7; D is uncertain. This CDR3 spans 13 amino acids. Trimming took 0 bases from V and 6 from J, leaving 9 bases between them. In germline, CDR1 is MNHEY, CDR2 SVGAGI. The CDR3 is CASSYSTRTEQYF. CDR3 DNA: TGTGCCAGCAGTTACTCGACCAGGACCGAGCAGTACTTC.

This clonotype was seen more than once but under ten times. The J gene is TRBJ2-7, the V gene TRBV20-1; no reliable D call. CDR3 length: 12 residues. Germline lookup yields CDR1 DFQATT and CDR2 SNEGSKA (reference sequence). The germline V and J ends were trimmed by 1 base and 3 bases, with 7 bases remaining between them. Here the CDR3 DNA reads TGCAGTGCTAGAGTCGGCAACTACGAGCAGTACTTC. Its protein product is CSARVGNYEQYF.

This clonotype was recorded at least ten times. The CDR3: CASSYLPGTYEQYF. The CDR3 DNA reads TGTGCCAGCAGTTACCTCCCGGGGACCTACGAGCAGTACTTC. The chain is built from TRBV6-5 and TRBJ2-7; possibly TRBD2 for D (5 bases). The germline V gene encodes CDR1 MNHEY and CDR2 SVGAGI. Trimming took off 2 bases at V and 2 bases at J, with 10 bases between the two ends. This CDR3 is 14 amino acids long.

This chain's CDR3 is CSARDPTGGSHYEQYF. The CDR3 nucleotides read TGCAGTGCTAGAGACCCGACAGGGGGGTCTCACTACGAGCAGTACTTC. This chain uses TRBV20-1 with TRBJ2-7, with 9 bases fitting TRBD1. From germline, CDR1 is DFQATT and CDR2 SNEGSKA (reference sequence). There are 16 residues in the CDR3. V gave up 0 bases and J gave up 3 bases; unmatched junction bases: 9.

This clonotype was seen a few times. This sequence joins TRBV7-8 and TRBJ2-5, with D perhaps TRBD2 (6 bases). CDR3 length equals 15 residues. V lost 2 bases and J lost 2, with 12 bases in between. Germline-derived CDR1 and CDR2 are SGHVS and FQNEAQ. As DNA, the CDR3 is TGTGCCAGCAGCTTATTTGTCGGGGGACAAGAGACCCAGTACTTC. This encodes CASSLFVGGQETQYF.

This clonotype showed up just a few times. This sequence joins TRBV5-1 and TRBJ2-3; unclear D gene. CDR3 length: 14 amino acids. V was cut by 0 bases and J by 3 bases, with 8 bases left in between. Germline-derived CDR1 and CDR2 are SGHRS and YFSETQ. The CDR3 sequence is CASSLAARTDTQYF. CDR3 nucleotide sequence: TGCGCCAGCAGCTTGGCCGCTAGGACAGATACGCAGTATTTT.

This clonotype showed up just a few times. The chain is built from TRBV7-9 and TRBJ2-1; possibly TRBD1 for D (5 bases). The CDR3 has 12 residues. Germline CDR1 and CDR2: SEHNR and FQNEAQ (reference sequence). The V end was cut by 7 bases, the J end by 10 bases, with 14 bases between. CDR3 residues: CASTRDSNEQFF. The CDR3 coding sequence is TGTGCCAGCACCCGAGACAGCAACGAGCAGTTCTTC.

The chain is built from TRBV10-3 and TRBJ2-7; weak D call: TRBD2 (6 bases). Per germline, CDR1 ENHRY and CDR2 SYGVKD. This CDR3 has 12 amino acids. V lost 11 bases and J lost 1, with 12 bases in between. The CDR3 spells CAYRDLSYEQYF. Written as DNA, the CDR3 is TGTGCCTACCGGGACTTGTCCTACGAGCAGTACTTC.

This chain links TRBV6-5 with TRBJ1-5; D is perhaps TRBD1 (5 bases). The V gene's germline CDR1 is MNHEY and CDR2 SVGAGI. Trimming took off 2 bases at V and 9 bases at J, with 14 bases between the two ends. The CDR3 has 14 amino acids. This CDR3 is CASSYGGTIGPQHF. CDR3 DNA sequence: TGTGCCAGCAGTTACGGGGGTACTATCGGGCCCCAGCATTTT.

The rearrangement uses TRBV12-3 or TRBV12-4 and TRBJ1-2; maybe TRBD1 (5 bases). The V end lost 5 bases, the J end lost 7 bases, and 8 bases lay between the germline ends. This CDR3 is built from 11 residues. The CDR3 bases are TGTGCCAGCAGTACAGGAGGTGGCTACACCTTC. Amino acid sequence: CASSTGGGYTF.

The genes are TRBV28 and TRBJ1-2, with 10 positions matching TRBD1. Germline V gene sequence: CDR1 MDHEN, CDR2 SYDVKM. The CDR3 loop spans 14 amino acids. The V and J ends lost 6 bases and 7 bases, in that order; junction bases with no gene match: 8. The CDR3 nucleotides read TGTGCCAGCAGCGCCGGGACAGGGGTTTTTGGCTACACCTTC. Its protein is CASSAGTGVFGYTF.

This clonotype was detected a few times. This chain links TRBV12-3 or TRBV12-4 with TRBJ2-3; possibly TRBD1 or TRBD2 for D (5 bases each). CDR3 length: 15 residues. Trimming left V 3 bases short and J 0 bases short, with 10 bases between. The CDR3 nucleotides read TGTGCCAGCAGTTTTACCGGGACCAGCACAGATACGCAGTATTTT. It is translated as CASSFTGTSTDTQYF.

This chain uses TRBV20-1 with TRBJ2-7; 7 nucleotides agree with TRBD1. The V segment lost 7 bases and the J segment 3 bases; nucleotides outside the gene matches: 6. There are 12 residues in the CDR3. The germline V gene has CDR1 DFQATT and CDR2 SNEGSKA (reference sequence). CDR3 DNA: TGCAGTGTCGAGGGGGCCCTCTACGAGCAGTACTTC. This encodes CSVEGALYEQYF.

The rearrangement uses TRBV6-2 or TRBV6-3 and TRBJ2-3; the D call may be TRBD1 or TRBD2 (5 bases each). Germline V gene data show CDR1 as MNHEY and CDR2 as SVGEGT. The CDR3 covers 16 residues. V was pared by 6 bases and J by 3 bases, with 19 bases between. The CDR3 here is CASSPLAGQGTDTQYF. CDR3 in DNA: TGTGCCAGCAGCCCTCTGGCGGGTCAGGGTACAGATACGCAGTATTTT.

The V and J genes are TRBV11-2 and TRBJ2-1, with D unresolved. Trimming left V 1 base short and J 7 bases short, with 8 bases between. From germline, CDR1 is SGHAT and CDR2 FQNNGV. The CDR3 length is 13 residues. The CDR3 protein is CASSLGVTNEQFF. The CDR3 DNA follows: TGTGCCAGCAGCTTAGGTGTAACGAATGAGCAGTTCTTC.

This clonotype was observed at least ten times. CDR3 nucleotide sequence: TGTGCCAGCTCACCGGGTCCGGGCACCGATGAAAAACTGTTTTTT. Amino acids: CASSPGPGTDEKLFF. The chain employs TRBV18 and TRBJ1-4; D is undetermined. The germline gives CDR1 KGHSH, CDR2 LQKENI. Trimming cost V 3 bases and J 6 bases, with 14 bases left between them. The CDR3 contains 15 residues. Filled out from reference TRBV18 and TRBJ1-4, the complete variable domain reads NAGVMQNPRHLVRRRGQEARLRCSPMKGHSHVYWYRQLPEEGLKFMVYLQKENIIDESGMPKERFSAEFPKEGPSILRIQQVVRGDSAAYFCASSPGPGTDEKLFFGSGTQLSVL.